This TCR beta chain was sequenced during a study of control samples from healthy donors and cancer patients (dated by TCRdb to 2018 to 2021). About this clone itself: Its antigen is not yet known. Per-nucleotide qualities are absent, and no much larger clonotype sits a single base away.

The junction carries 4 bases between V and J, which are trimmed by 7 bases and 3 bases respectively. The germline V gene sets CDR1 to SGHTA and CDR2 to FQGNSA. CDR3 length: 11 amino acids, cysteine to phenylalanine. Just the 33-base CDR3 DNA is kept, in frame starting at base 1. Library preparation employed the immunoSEQ multiplex PCR assay. TCRdb mirrors the immuneACCESS table, restricted to in-frame sequences. Some clones are absent from its copies; in checked studies, under half trace to an unresolved V gene, and the reason for the others is unknown. Within this sample are 160,000 or so clones, with roughly 94% of them counted one time only. The leading ten clones occupy 13% to 15% of the sample.

The sequence derives from a man in his sixties with colorectal cancer. The sample was PBMCs. The chain links TRBV7-2 with TRBJ2-1, with the D gene too uncertain to name. The CDR3 loop reads CASMVYNEQFF. The nucleotide sequence reads TGTGCCAGCATGGTCTACAATGAGCAGTTCTTC.